This TCR beta chain appears in the sequencing data of a study of blood T cell repertoires in COVID-19. The wider study: From T cells, B-cell-depleted T cells, or PBMCs came the material, which was cDNA or gDNA.

In its sample, this clone was seen once. Authors' data handling: Estimated nucleated cell counts came from reference gene primer amplification. This table comes from immunoSEQ multiplex PCR, and its TCRdb copy is limited to in-frame clones, with some not included. V and J calls and clone size are as listed in that table; D and trimming were resolved from the DNA. The table has 75,000 to 95,000 clones, over 80% seen once. V shed 8 bases and J 4 bases; nucleotides not matched to a gene: 4. The V gene's germline CDR1 is SGHVS and CDR2 FNYEAQ. This CDR3 is built from 13 residues. This clonotype was sampled from a man aged 80 or over with active or convalescent COVID-19. The chain couples TRBV7-6 to TRBJ1-5; 8 nucleotides agree with TRBD1. The sample taken for sequencing was peripheral blood. Here the CDR3 reads CASSGQENQPQHF. CDR3 coding DNA: TGTGCCAGCTCGGGACAGGAGAATCAGCCCCAGCATTTT.